The 3 T cell receptor beta chains below were found in one sample sequenced in a study of cytomegalovirus exposure and HLA in healthy donors (dated by TCRdb to the late 2010s). The library came from the immunoSEQ multiplex PCR assay. For the multiplex PCR, a mixture combining 60 forward primers for TCR Vbeta segments and 13 reverse primers for TCR Jbeta segments was used. Sourced from immuneACCESS, this table was stored by TCRdb with only in-frame sequences that have V and J called. A share of the clones is absent; for the studies checked, an unresolved V gene accounts for under half, and the remainder has no known explanation. The sample has roughly 93,000 clones on record, under 85% of them singletons. The biggest ten clones account for 10% to 11% of the sample. Sequenced material: PBMCs. The receptor source for this set is a man between 18 and 35 years old in good health and CMV-seropositive.

The table lists this clone with a few counts. The chain carries TRBV5-4 and TRBJ2-1; TRBD1 might be the D (6 bases). Trimming took off 0 bases at V and 3 bases at J, with 10 bases between the two ends. CDR1 and CDR2 (germline): SGHNT, YYREEE (reference sequence). The CDR3 length is 15 residues. The CDR3 spells CASSLGDRLYNEQFF. CDR3 DNA: TGTGCCAGCAGCTTGGGAGACAGGCTCTACAATGAGCAGTTCTTC.

The CDR3 nucleotides are TGTGCCTGGAGGCCCGCTCGGGACAGGGGGGTCTACGAGCAGTACTTC. It encodes CAWRPARDRGVYEQYF. The chain carries TRBV30 and TRBJ2-7; the match to TRBD1 covers 11 bases. Germline V gene sequence: CDR1 GTSNPN, CDR2 SVGIG (reference sequence). With V trimmed by 3 bases and J by 3 bases, 10 bases remained unmatched. CDR3 size: 16 residues.

This chain connects TRBV27 to TRBJ2-1; 11 bases line up with TRBD1. The germline V gene has CDR1 MNHEY and CDR2 SMNVEV (reference sequence). This CDR3 region has 18 residues. V was clipped by 6 bases and J by 5 bases; unmatched bases: 15. The CDR3 region is CASRRLGTGGFFDNEQFF. The CDR3 bases are TGTGCCAGCAGAAGACTCGGGACAGGGGGATTCTTCGACAATGAGCAGTTCTTC.